This TCR beta chain was obtained from a study of T cells in Graves' hyperthyroidism and ophthalmopathy. Study results and caveats: Ophthalmopathy cases were set apart from stable hyperthyroidism by a 13 V-J model.

Losses at the gene ends were 3 bases for V and 7 bases for J; bases not matched to a gene: 6. This CDR3 contains 15 residues. The germline gives CDR1 SGHNT, CDR2 YYREEE (reference sequence). Disease duration was under 3 months in the ophthalmopathy patients, who also had a Clinical Activity Score of at least 3 and a NOSPECS grade of at least 4. This clonotype occurred a few times. What it recognizes is unknown. RNA transcripts were the template for amplifying TCR beta CDR3 regions. The HTBI primer set was used in a first-round RT-PCR of the TCR CDR3. TCRdb re-called the multiplex PCR reads with MiXCR, one entry per CDR3 protein. The sample comprises more than 500,000 distinct CDR3 sequences, roughly 15% of which are singletons, and approximately 30% rests with the top ten.

The V and J genes are TRBV5-4 and TRBJ2-1; 11 nucleotides align to TRBD1. The receptor's source is a woman younger than 45 with Graves' ophthalmopathy. Sequencing used blood. CDR3 protein: CASSSGQGATNEQFF. The CDR3 DNA follows: TGTGCCAGCAGCTCCGGACAGGGGGCTACAAATGAGCAGTTCTTC.